The following is a T cell receptor (beta chain) sequence with its context. Its antigen is not identified. With 60 Vbeta and 13 Jbeta primers, the PCR was carried out. The method was immunoSEQ multiplex PCR; TCRdb's version includes in-frame clones alone and lacks a portion of them. Here the sample spans about 180,000 clones, around three quarters being singletons. This record comes from a study of cytomegalovirus exposure and HLA in healthy donors. General study findings and limits: It was likely that a cluster of highly shared sequence variants was a sequencing artifact.

The CDR3 is 15 amino acids. Germline V gene data show CDR1 as GTSNPN and CDR2 as SVGIG (reference sequence). J was trimmed by 7 bases and V by 2 bases; bases with no gene match: 5. The source is a woman aged 30 to 39 in good health and CMV-seronegative. The chain carries TRBV30 and TRBJ2-2; 12 bases match TRBD2. Sequencing was done on a sample of PBMCs. CDR3 sequence: CAWSTLAGGGGELFF. The CDR3 DNA follows: TGTGCCTGGAGTACACTAGCGGGGGGCGGCGGGGAGCTGTTTTTT.